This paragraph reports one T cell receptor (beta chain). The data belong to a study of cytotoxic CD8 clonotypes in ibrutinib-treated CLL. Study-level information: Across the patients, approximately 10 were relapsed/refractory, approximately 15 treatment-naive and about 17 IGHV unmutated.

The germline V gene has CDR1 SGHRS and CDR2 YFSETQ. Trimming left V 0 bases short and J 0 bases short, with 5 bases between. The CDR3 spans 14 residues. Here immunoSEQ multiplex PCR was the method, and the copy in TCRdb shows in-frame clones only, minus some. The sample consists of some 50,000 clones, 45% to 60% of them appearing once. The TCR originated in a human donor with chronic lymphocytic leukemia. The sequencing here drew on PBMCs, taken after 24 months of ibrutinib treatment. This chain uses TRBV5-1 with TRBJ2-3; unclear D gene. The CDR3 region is CASSLVVSTDTQYF. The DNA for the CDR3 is TGCGCCAGCAGCTTGGTGGTCAGCACAGATACGCAGTATTTT.